Listed below are T cell receptor beta chains from one sample, sequenced in a study of blood T cell repertoires in COVID-19. Method: immunoSEQ multiplex PCR; TCRdb's copy keeps in-frame clones and lacks some. The top ten hold 2.5% to 3.5% of the sample, which has about 300,000 clones, roughly nine tenths seen once. Sequencing was carried out using PBMCs or T cells enriched from blood (not recorded which). Every receptor here comes from a woman aged 50 to 60 who had been exposed to COVID-19. The CDR3 runs from the conserved cysteine through the conserved F or W. A D gene is named only where the DNA matches it firmly. Clone sizes are given selectively: once, few, many, or a class where the clone is expanded.

V gene	CDR3 length	clone size	D gene	J gene	CDR3 DNA	CDR3 protein
TRBV2	15	NA	NA	TRBJ2-7	TGTGCCAGCAGTGAAGGGACAGAGATCACCTACGAGCAGTACTTC	CASSEGTEITYEQYF
TRBV6-1	16	NA	NA	TRBJ1-5	TGTGCCAGCAGTGAAGTGGCAGGGATAGGCAATCAGCCCCAGCATTTT	CASSEVAGIGNQPQHF
TRBV3-1/TRBV3-2	15	NA	TRBD2	TRBJ2-2	TGTGCCAGCAGCCACACGGGGGAGGGCACCGGGGAGCTGTTTTTT	CASSHTGEGTGELFF
TRBV28	13	NA	TRBD2	TRBJ2-7	TGTGCCAGCAGATCCTCGGGGGGTTACGAGCAGTACTTC	CASRSSGGYEQYF
TRBV21-1	15	once	NA	TRBJ1-2	TGTGCCAGCAGCAGCCGGGACAGAGAAAACTATGGCTACACCTTC	CASSSRDRENYGYTF
TRBV2	13	NA	TRBD1	TRBJ1-1	TGTGCCAGCATTATAGACAGGGGAAGTGAAGCTTTCTTT	CASIIDRGSEAFF
TRBV10-3	15	NA	TRBD2	TRBJ2-2	TGTGCCATCAGGGAGCGGGGGGGCTTCACCGGGGAGCTGTTTTTT	CAIRERGGFTGELFF
TRBV28	15	NA	TRBD1	TRBJ2-7	TGTGCCAGCAGCGGCGAAGGGACAGGGGTTACGGAGCAGTACTTC	CASSGEGTGVTEQYF
TRBV2	13	NA	NA	TRBJ2-1	TGTGCCAGCAGCGCTAGGACAGATTTACAGCAGTTCTTC	CASSARTDLQQFF
TRBV11-2	21	once	TRBD2	TRBJ2-2	TGTGCCAGCAGTTTCCTTAGAGTCCCTAGGCGGGGGAGAACGAACACCGGGGAGCTGTTTTTT	CASSFLRVPRRGRTNTGELFF
TRBV18	15	NA	TRBD1	TRBJ1-6	TGTGCCAGCTCCCCCGACAGGGGAAATAATTCACCCCTCCACTTT	CASSPDRGNNSPLHF
TRBV18	14	once	TRBD1	TRBJ1-4	TGTGCCAGCTCACACCGGGACAGTAATGAAAAACTGTTTTTT	CASSHRDSNEKLFF
TRBV9	17	once	TRBD2	TRBJ2-3	TGTGCCAGCAGCCACGGAGCTAGCGGGGGCAACACAGATACGCAGTATTTT	CASSHGASGGNTDTQYF
TRBV3-1/TRBV3-2	15	few	NA	TRBJ2-1	TGTGCCAGCAGCCAAGTAGATACAGGACCCCTGGGGCAGTTCTTC	CASSQVDTGPLGQFF
TRBV19	14	once	NA	TRBJ1-4	TGTGCCAGTAGGCGGGCTTCAACTAATGAAAAACTGTTTTTT	CASRRASTNEKLFF
TRBV5-4	16	NA	NA	TRBJ2-7	TGTGCCAGCAGCTTGGCTATTCAGGGATTCGCCTACGAGCAGTACTTC	CASSLAIQGFAYEQYF
TRBV7-9	13	NA	NA	TRBJ2-7	TGTGCCAGCAGCTTTCCGGGAGTCAGCGAGCAGTACTTC	CASSFPGVSEQYF
TRBV3-1/TRBV3-2	15	NA	NA	TRBJ2-7	TGTGCCAGCAGCCAAGTCGCTACAGGGCCCTACGAGCAGTACTTC	CASSQVATGPYEQYF
TRBV10-2	12	NA	NA	TRBJ1-1	TGCGCCAGCCGACTGACGAACACTGAAGCTTTCTTT	CASRLTNTEAFF
TRBV5-4	16	NA	NA	TRBJ2-3	TGTGCCAGCAGCCCCCGGAAAAACGGGGACACAGATACGCAGTATTTT	CASSPRKNGDTDTQYF
TRBV4-2	16	once	TRBD1	TRBJ2-2	TGTGCCAGCAGCCCGACAGGGGCTCTCATCACCGGGGAGCTGTTTTTT	CASSPTGALITGELFF
TRBV28	15	NA	TRBD1	TRBJ2-1	TGTGCCAGCAGTCCCCCGGGACAGGGGGTCGATGAGCAGTTCTTC	CASSPPGQGVDEQFF
TRBV3-1/TRBV3-2	18	NA	NA	TRBJ1-2	TGTGCCAGCAGCCAAGATGGGGTAGGGCAAGGGGCTAACTATGGCTACACCTTC	CASSQDGVGQGANYGYTF
TRBV19	15	NA	NA	TRBJ1-5	TGTGCCAGTAGTAGGGAGGGCCAACAGAATCAGCCCCAGCATTTT	CASSREGQQNQPQHF
TRBV18	15	NA	NA	TRBJ1-1	TGTGCCAGCTCACCGCTACAGGGAGAGGTAGCTGAAGCTTTCTTT	CASSPLQGEVAEAFF
TRBV5-8	17	once	TRBD1	TRBJ2-6	TGTGCCAGCAGCCCGGGACAGGGGGCGTTTGGGGCCAACGTCCTGACTTTC	CASSPGQGAFGANVLTF
TRBV10-3	15	NA	TRBD1	TRBJ1-2	TGTGCCATCAGTGTTTTTGGGACAGGGGGCAATGGCTACACCTTC	CAISVFGTGGNGYTF
TRBV10-3	15	NA	NA	TRBJ1-3	TGTGCCATCAGTCGGGACACGAGCTCTGGAAACACCATATATTTT	CAISRDTSSGNTIYF